Following are 10 T cell receptor beta chains from one sample sequenced in a study of OX40 agonist ivuxolimab in advanced cancers. The library was produced with the immunoSEQ multiplex PCR assay. Here the immuneACCESS table is served through TCRdb, limited to in-frame sequences with V and J called. Missing clones are a known gap in these copies; in checked studies unresolved V genes cover under half, and the rest lacks a known reason. In all, the sample holds tens of thousands of clones, and about 88% of those were seen once. The leading ten clones occupy approximately 0.25% of the sample. Sequenced material: CD4+ or CD8+ T cells sorted from blood, taken in a trial of the OX40 agonist ivuxolimab. Receptor source: an adult with an advanced solid tumor such as melanoma, head and neck, liver or kidney cancer.

This clone occurred once. The rearrangement links TRBV5-1 to TRBJ1-2, with D uncertain. Germline values: CDR1 SGHRS, CDR2 YFSETQ. CDR3 length: 13 amino acids. The ends were cut back, 0 bases at V and 3 bases at J, with 6 bases in the middle. The CDR3: CASSLEDDYGYTF. CDR3 DNA sequence: TGCGCCAGCAGCTTGGAGGACGACTATGGCTACACCTTC.

This chain links TRBV5-5 with TRBJ2-5; 8 positions agree with TRBD2. V lost 1 base, J lost 3 bases, and 8 bases stayed unmatched. Germline loops: CDR1 SGHKS, CDR2 YYEKEE (reference sequence). The CDR3 is 16 amino acids. CDR3 sequence: CASSLLVAGSKETQYF. CDR3 DNA: TGTGCCAGCAGCTTGTTGGTAGCGGGATCCAAAGAGACCCAGTACTTC.

V gene TRBV19 combines with J gene TRBJ2-3, with unresolved D. Deletions cut 3 bases from V and 11 bases from J, with 9 bases between. The germline V gene encodes CDR1 LNHDA and CDR2 SQIVND (reference sequence). The CDR3 loop spans 11 amino acids. CDR3 in amino acids: CASSIGAQQYF. CDR3 bases: TGTGCCAGTAGTATTGGTGCGCAGCAGTATTTT.

The chain combines TRBV15 with TRBJ1-2, with D perhaps TRBD1 (5 bases). The CDR3 runs 13 residues. V lost 5 bases to trimming and J lost 3 bases, with 10 bases between them. Germline-derived CDR1 and CDR2 are LNHNV and YYDKDF (reference sequence). The CDR3 nucleotides are TGTGCCACCAGCGTGACAGTTCACTATGGCTACACCTTC. It codes for CATSVTVHYGYTF.

The V call is TRBV7-8, the J call TRBJ2-5; D uncertain. V was shortened by 5 bases and J by 0 bases, with 13 bases between the two germline ends. Per the germline V gene, CDR1 is SGHVS and CDR2 is FQNEAQ. This CDR3 spans 15 amino acids. CDR3 in DNA: TGTGCCAGCAGCCCCCTAGGCGCCCACCAAGAGACCCAGTACTTC. As protein: CASSPLGAHQETQYF.

J is TRBJ2-7 and V is TRBV7-2; D is ambiguous. Between the trimmed V and J ends, which lost 4 bases and 4 bases, there was a span of 11 bases. Per germline, CDR1 SGHTA and CDR2 FQGNSA. The CDR3 is 13 residues long. The CDR3 region is CASSSIQSYEQYF. As DNA, the CDR3 is TGTGCCAGCAGCTCAATTCAGAGTTACGAGCAGTACTTC. The full variable domain, completed using reference TRBV7-2 and TRBJ2-7, is GAGVSQSPSNKVTEKGKDVELRCDPISGHTALYWYRQSLGQGLEFLIYFQGNSAPDKSGLPSDRFSAERTGGSVSTLTIQRTQQEDSAVYLCASSSIQSYEQYFGPGTRLTVT.

This clone was seen a few times. This rearrangement joins TRBV7-2 to TRBJ2-7, with D unclear. In germline, CDR1 is SGHTA, CDR2 FQGNSA. Trimming took off 0 bases at V and 5 bases at J, with 5 bases between the two ends. The CDR3 spans 12 residues. CDR3 protein: CASSLARHEQYF. DNA of the CDR3: TGTGCCAGCAGCTTAGCGCGCCACGAGCAGTACTTC.

The chain is built from TRBV6-6 and TRBJ1-3, with TRBD1 matching 8 bases. CDR1 and CDR2 (germline): MNHNY, SVGAGI (reference sequence). The length of the CDR3 is 15 residues. V dropped 5 bases and J dropped 2; count of bases not matched to a gene: 5. The CDR3 bases are TGTGCCAGCAGTGACAGGGGCAACGCTGGAAACACCATATATTTT. Protein product: CASSDRGNAGNTIYF.

V and J are TRBV5-1 and TRBJ1-1, with D maybe TRBD1 (6 bases). V dropped 7 bases and J dropped 1 base, with 23 bases sitting between them. Germline V gene sequence: CDR1 SGHRS, CDR2 YFSETQ. CDR3 length: 17 amino acids. The CDR3 protein is CASSPKGVEESNTEAFF. The CDR3 region has the DNA TGCGCCAGCTCCCCCAAGGGGGTCGAGGAATCGAACACTGAAGCTTTCTTT.

The chain has TRBV14 and TRBJ2-7, with 7 bases aligning to TRBD1. Germline V gives CDR1 SGHDN, CDR2 FVKESK. The CDR3 is made up of 12 amino acids. Losses at the gene ends were 4 bases for V and 9 bases for J; bases not matched to a gene: 6. The CDR3 sequence is CASSRDRIVQYF. DNA for the CDR3: TGTGCCAGCAGCCGGGACAGAATAGTGCAGTACTTC.